These 3 T cell receptor beta chains originate from one sample sequenced in a study of response to subunit inactivated influenza vaccine. TCRdb recomputed calls from the RT-PCR reads with MiXCR, one row per CDR3 protein. The table lists hundreds of thousands of distinct CDR3 sequences, less than 8% of them singletons. The source was PBMCs from blood, collected less than 30 months after vaccination. The receptors were gathered from a man aged 50 to 69 who received an inactivated influenza vaccine.

This clonotype was seen once. As the CDR3 is not closed by the conserved phenylalanine or tryptophan, this likely results from a read error. This chain joins TRBV9 and TRBJ2-7; D not certain. Germline-derived CDR1 and CDR2 are SGDLS and YYNGEE. The CDR3 is 14 amino acids. V was trimmed by 0 bases and J by 2 bases, leaving 9 bases between them. The CDR3 DNA follows: TGTGCCAGCAGCGTAGAGGCAGGAACCTACGAGCAGTACTCC. This encodes CASSVEAGTYEQYS.

This clonotype has a count of ten or more. This chain links TRBV7-8 with TRBJ2-1, with D possibly matching TRBD2 (5 bases). The CDR3 totals 16 residues. The V and J ends lost 0 bases and 0 bases respectively, with 9 bases between them. Germline V CDR1 and CDR2: SGHVS, FQNEAQ. The CDR3 here is CASSLAGVSSYNEQFF. The CDR3 DNA follows: TGTGCCAGCAGCTTAGCCGGGGTAAGCTCCTACAATGAGCAGTTCTTC.

The rearrangement joins TRBV4-1 to TRBJ1-5; D gene uncertain. V lost 0 bases and J lost 6, with 9 bases in between. Per the germline V gene, CDR1 is MGHRA and CDR2 is YSYEKL. This CDR3 comprises 14 residues. The CDR3 spells CASSQEGIGQPQHF. CDR3 DNA: TGCGCCAGCAGCCAAGAGGGGATCGGTCAGCCCCAGCATTTT.